The 30 T cell receptor beta chains given below trace back to one sample, sequenced in a study of tumor-infiltrating lymphocytes in primary liver carcinoma. Unsorted whole blood served as the source of blood RNA, and germline DNA was extracted as well. From approximately 0.5 ug of total RNA, TCR beta-specific cDNA was reverse-transcribed using a constant-region primer. Each TCR beta library was derived from three nested multiplex PCR rounds that employed slightly modified ARM-PCR. TRBV1-TRBV30 forward primers paired with a C-beta reverse primer drove the first two PCR rounds, ten to eleven cycles each. TCRdb called the multiplex PCR reads again in MiXCR, with one record for every CDR3 protein. The sample consists of 180,000 or so distinct CDR3 sequences, approximately 60% of them appearing once. Sequenced material: peripheral blood. Every receptor here comes from a man in his forties with primary liver carcinoma and hepatitis B virus infection.

With regard to this clonotype: This may be a read error: a much more frequent sequence differs by one nucleotide. The chain is built from TRBV5-4 and TRBJ2-5; D gene uncertain. The CDR3 extends over 15 amino acids. The germline CDR1 and CDR2 sequences are SGHNT and YYREEE (reference sequence). CDR3 nucleotide sequence: TGTGTCAGCAGCTCGCCTTCCCCGGTTATTGAGACCCAGTACTTC. Amino acids: CVSSSPSPVIETQYF.

Many counts were recorded for this clonotype. J is TRBJ2-5 and V is TRBV11-2; 7 bases match TRBD2. CDR1 is SGHAT and CDR2 is FQNNGV in the germline V gene. The V segment lost 2 bases and the J segment 6 bases; nucleotides outside the gene matches: 6. The CDR3 spans 14 residues. CDR3 nucleotide sequence: TGTGCCAGCAGCTTAACTAGCGCCGGGCAGACCCAGTACTTC. Residues: CASSLTSAGQTQYF.

Only one count was recorded for this clonotype. The CDR3 nucleotides are TGTGCCAGCAGTTACCCCCCCCACAGGTTGGGCCAGGGCTCCTACAATGAGCAGTTCTTC. Residues: CASSYPPHRLGQGSYNEQFF. The chain links TRBV6-6 to TRBJ2-1; a weak D match, TRBD1 (5 bases). The germline V and J ends were trimmed by 2 bases and 0 bases, with 23 bases remaining between them. Germline values: CDR1 MNHNY, CDR2 SVGAGI (reference sequence). The length of the CDR3 is 20 residues.

Of note for this clonotype: One end of the junction is discordant with germline, which a read error may explain. V is TRBV10-3 and J is TRBJ2-1; 7 nucleotides align to TRBD1. The CDR3 sequence is 16 residues long. Per germline, CDR1 ENHRY and CDR2 SYGVKD. The DNA of the CDR3 is TGTGCCATCAGTGAGGGGTACTCCGGGACAGCTAATGAGCAGCTCTTC. This gives the protein CAISEGYSGTANEQLF.

The chain recombines TRBV12-3 or TRBV12-4 with TRBJ2-3; D is undetermined. The length of the CDR3 is 14 residues. Trimming pared 2 bases from V and 4 bases from J, leaving 10 bases between. This CDR3 reads CASSLTHEPDTQYF. Here the CDR3 DNA reads TGTGCCAGCAGTTTAACTCACGAGCCAGATACGCAGTATTTT.

The chain links TRBV12-3 or TRBV12-4 to TRBJ2-2; D ambiguous. V was pared by 3 bases and J by 5 bases, with 10 bases between. The CDR3 totals 14 residues. The CDR3 loop reads CASSLQHPTGELFF. The CDR3, as DNA: TGTGCCAGCAGTTTGCAACATCCTACCGGGGAGCTGTTTTTT.

This clonotype was picked up a small number of times. The chain is built from TRBV6-6 and TRBJ2-5, with 9 bases matching TRBD2. The CDR3 consists of 16 residues. V lost 5 bases to trimming and J lost 5 bases; unmatched junction nucleotides: 12. Germline V gene data show CDR1 as MNHNY and CDR2 as SVGAGI (reference sequence). CDR3 protein: CASSHPGLAVAETQYF. In DNA, the CDR3 is TGTGCCAGCAGTCATCCGGGACTAGCCGTGGCGGAGACCCAGTACTTC.

Remarks on this clonotype: This clone may be a read error of a much larger clone one base away. The chain is built from TRBV10-2 and TRBJ2-1; the match to TRBD1 covers 7 bases. CDR1 WSHSY and CDR2 SAAADI come from the germline V gene. The CDR3 contains 15 residues. The CDR3 is CTSYKGADGPREQFF. The CDR3 DNA sequence: TGCACCAGCTACAAGGGGGCAGACGGCCCCCGTGAGCAGTTCTTC.

The chain carries TRBV11-2 and TRBJ2-1; 8 nucleotides match TRBD2. Looked up from germline, CDR1 is SGHAT and CDR2 is FQNNGV. V trimming: 4 bases; J trimming: 16 bases; junction bases outside the gene matches: 12. The CDR3 extends over 13 amino acids. In DNA, the CDR3 is TGTGCCAGCAGCTCCCTAGCGGGCAATGGGCAATTCTTC. Its translation: CASSSLAGNGQFF.

Turning to this clonotype: The junction and the germline gene differ at one end; a read error may be behind it. This chain joins TRBV4-1 and TRBJ2-3; TRBD1 matches 7 bases. Germline assignment: CDR1 MGHRA and CDR2 YSYEKL. This CDR3 has 15 residues. The CDR3: CASSQEGTEAETQYF. In DNA, the CDR3 is TGCGCCAGCAGCCAAGAAGGGACAGAGGCAGAAACGCAGTATTTT.

V is TRBV11-2 and J is TRBJ2-1; D is ambiguous. The V end lost 1 base, the J end lost 5 bases, and 9 bases lay between the germline ends. This CDR3 is 14 amino acids long. Germline V gives CDR1 SGHAT, CDR2 FQNNGV. For the CDR3, the DNA is TGTGCCAGCAGCTTAGGCGCGTCCCACAATGAGCAGTTCTTC. It codes for CASSLGASHNEQFF. Variable domain in full (rest from reference TRBV11-2 and TRBJ2-1): EAGVAQSPRYKIIEKRQSVAFWCNPISGHATLYWYQQILGQGPKLLIQFQNNGVVDDSQLPKDRFSAERLKGVDSTLKIQPAKLEDSAVYLCASSLGASHNEQFFGPGTRLTVL.

For this clonotype: The germline gene is not matched at one end of the junction; a read error may be the cause. V is TRBV11-2 and J is TRBJ2-7; TRBD1 aligns across 9 bases. The CDR3 sequence is 16 residues long. CDR1 is SGHAT and CDR2 is FQNNGV in the germline V gene. CDR3 coding DNA: TGTGCCAGCAACTCCGGCCGGGACAGGGTTTCCTACGAGCAGAACTTC. Amino acids: CASNSGRDRVSYEQNF.

The V gene is TRBV12-3 or TRBV12-4, the J gene TRBJ2-7, with D perhaps given as TRBD1 or TRBD2 (5 bases each). CDR3 length equals 14 residues. Between the trimmed V and J ends, which lost 11 bases and 1 base, there was a span of 18 bases. The CDR3 here is CADSLAFASYEQYF. In DNA form, the CDR3 reads TGTGCCGACAGTTTAGCGTTTGCGTCCTACGAGCAGTACTTC.

This clonotype was seen many times. The rearrangement joins TRBV6-6 to TRBJ1-3; a weak D match, TRBD1 (5 bases). The CDR3 loop spans 16 amino acids. Trimming shortened V by 2 bases and J by 1 base, and 12 bases separated the two germline ends. Germline CDR1 MNHNY, CDR2 SVGAGI (reference sequence). This chain's CDR3 is CASSYDSGTSGNTIYF. The CDR3 coding sequence is TGTGCCAGCAGTTACGACAGTGGGACTTCTGGAAACACCATATATTTT.

The chain uses TRBV29-1 and TRBJ1-2, with D possibly matching TRBD1 (6 bases). Germline CDR1 SQVTM, CDR2 ANQGSEA. This CDR3 is 12 amino acids long. The V gene lost 4 bases and the J gene lost 7 bases, with 13 bases spanning the gap. CDR3 DNA sequence: TGCAGCGTTGGTAAGGGGGAAGGTGGCTACACCTTC. Amino acid sequence: CSVGKGEGGYTF.

This clonotype came up once. It may be a read error: a sequence one base away is much more abundant. The J gene is TRBJ2-5, the V gene TRBV4-2; D is perhaps TRBD1 (5 bases). The CDR3 has 14 amino acids. Trimming stripped 0 bases from V and 6 bases from J, with 11 bases between. CDR1 and CDR2 from the germline V gene are LGHNA and YNFKEQ. The CDR3 region has the DNA TGTGCCAGCAGCCAAGATCAGGGTTCGAAGACCCAGTACTTC. It codes for CASSQDQGSKTQYF.

About this clonotype: Given a much more abundant clone one base away, this may be a read error. J is TRBJ2-1 and V is TRBV29-1; TRBD2 is a possible D gene (5 bases). V gave up 3 bases and J gave up 7 bases, with 13 bases separating them. CDR3 size: 13 residues. In germline, CDR1 is SQVTM, CDR2 ANQGSEA. CDR3 coding DNA: TGCAGCGTTGATACATCTCGAGGGAATGAGCAGTTCTTC. Translating gives CSVDTSRGNEQFF.

A note on this clonotype: At one end the junction does not follow the germline gene, possibly because of a read error. The chain has TRBV5-4 and TRBJ2-5; 10 bases align to TRBD1. CDR3 size: 17 residues. Germline CDR1 and CDR2: SGHNT and YYREEE (reference sequence). The CDR3 nucleotides read TGTGCCAGCAGCTTGGAACCGGGACAGGGGTACCAAGAGACCCTGTACTTC. Translation: CASSLEPGQGYQETLYF.

With respect to this clonotype: One junction end does not reproduce the germline sequence, and a read error may be involved. V usage is TRBV2 and J usage is TRBJ1-5; D unresolved. The CDR3 loop spans 13 amino acids. Germline V lookup: CDR1 SNHLY, CDR2 FYNNEI. CDR3 DNA sequence: TGTGGCAGCCGCATCCAGGATTACCAGCCCCAGCATTTT. As protein: CGSRIQDYQPQHF.

This clonotype was recorded at least ten times. CDR3 residues: CASSPSLSGGYTF. For the CDR3, the DNA is TGTGCCAGCAGCCCAAGCCTATCGGGTGGCTACACCTTC. The chain has TRBV11-2 and TRBJ1-2; D is undetermined. With 5 bases removed from V and 7 bases from J, the gap between germline ends came to 14 bases. This CDR3 has 13 amino acids. From germline, CDR1 is SGHAT and CDR2 FQNNGV.

The genes are TRBV6-6 and TRBJ2-7; D call uncertain. The germline V gene encodes CDR1 MNHNY and CDR2 SVGAGI (reference sequence). V lost 0 bases, J lost 0 bases, and 6 bases lay in between. The CDR3 totals 14 residues. Here the CDR3 DNA reads TGTGCCAGCAGTTACTCGGGCAGCTCCTACGAGCAGTACTTC. Encoded protein: CASSYSGSSYEQYF.

This clonotype turned up a few times. The chain carries TRBV28 and TRBJ2-7; D may be TRBD1 or TRBD2 (7 bases each). The CDR3 has 15 residues. V was cut by 7 bases and J by 2 bases, with 18 bases left in between. The V gene's germline CDR1 is MDHEN and CDR2 SYDVKM. In DNA, the CDR3 is TGTGCCAGCACCCCAGGGGGGGCTTTCACCTACGAGCAGTACTTC. It translates to CASTPGGAFTYEQYF.

This clonotype was recorded only once. One end of the junction fails to match germline, which may point to a read error. CDR3 DNA sequence: TGTTCCAGCAGGCCAGGGGCTGGAGGCTACACCTTC. Translating gives CSSRPGAGGYTF. The chain is built from TRBV6-6 and TRBJ1-2; tentative D call: TRBD1 (6 bases). Germline loops: CDR1 MNHNY, CDR2 SVGAGI (reference sequence). The CDR3 extends over 12 amino acids.

This clonotype was seen more than once but under ten times. With a much larger clone just one base away, this may be a read error. The V call is TRBV11-2, the J call TRBJ2-7; D remains unclear. With 2 bases removed from V and 1 base from J, the gap between germline ends came to 6 bases. The germline V gene encodes CDR1 SGHAT and CDR2 FQNNGV. This CDR3 has 13 residues. As DNA, the CDR3 is TGTGCCAGCAGCTTACCAATGTCCTACGAGCAGTACTTC. Encoded protein: CASSLPMSYEQYF. The variable domain in full, with the rest retrieved from reference TRBV11-2 and TRBJ2-7, is EAGVAQSPRYKIIEKRQSVAFWCNPISGHATLYWYQQILGQGPKLLIQFQNNGVVDDSQLPKDRFSAERLKGVDSTLKIQPAKLEDSAVYLCASSLPMSYEQYFGPGTRLTVT.

This clonotype was observed a handful of times. The chain couples TRBV4-1 to TRBJ1-1, with D unresolved. CDR1 MGHRA and CDR2 YSYEKL come from the germline V gene. The CDR3 runs to 13 residues. The germline V and J ends were trimmed by 1 base and 6 bases, with 9 bases remaining between them. The chain's CDR3 is CASSQVGEAEAFF. The CDR3 DNA follows: TGCGCCAGCAGCCAAGTCGGCGAGGCTGAAGCTTTCTTT.

The rearrangement joins TRBV6-5 to TRBJ1-6; unclear D gene. CDR3 length: 15 amino acids. Germline loops: CDR1 MNHEY, CDR2 SVGAGI. V dropped 3 bases and J dropped 5 bases, with 11 bases sitting between them. CDR3 region: CASSYRARDNSPLHF. The CDR3 DNA sequence: TGTGCCAGCAGTTATAGGGCCCGCGATAATTCACCCCTCCACTTT.

CDR3 in amino acids: CASSQQAQKGYEQYF. CDR3 DNA sequence: TGTGCCAGCAGCCAGCAGGCTCAGAAAGGGTACGAGCAGTACTTC. The rearrangement uses TRBV4-2 and TRBJ2-7; no clear D gene. The germline V gene encodes CDR1 LGHNA and CDR2 YNFKEQ. Trimming stripped 3 bases from V and 4 bases from J, with 16 bases between. The length of the CDR3 is 15 residues.

The CDR3 coding sequence is TGCGCCAGCAGTGAAACTAGCGACTGCAATGAGCAGTTCTTC. It is translated as CASSETSDCNEQFF. The chain joins TRBV10-2 to TRBJ2-1; 7 positions agree with TRBD2. Germline CDR1 reads WSHSY; CDR2 reads SAAADI. Unmatched junction bases numbered 5, after V lost 3 bases and J lost 6 bases. This CDR3 contains 14 residues.

The chain couples TRBV6-6 to TRBJ1-1; D is ambiguous. The CDR3 length is 12 residues. Germline loops: CDR1 MNHNY, CDR2 SVGAGI (reference sequence). CDR3 bases: TGTGGCAACACTCCGGGAGGCACTGAAGCTTTCTTT. It codes for CGNTPGGTEAFF.

Concerning this clonotype itself: One end of the junction is discordant with germline, which a read error may explain. V is TRBV6-2 or TRBV6-3 and J is TRBJ2-4, with D possibly TRBD2 on 5 matching bases. This CDR3 region has 14 residues. Germline CDR1 MNHEY, CDR2 SVGEGT. The DNA of the CDR3 is TGTGCCAGCAGTTACTATCTAGCCGAAAACATTCAGTACTTC. Translated, it gives CASSYYLAENIQYF.